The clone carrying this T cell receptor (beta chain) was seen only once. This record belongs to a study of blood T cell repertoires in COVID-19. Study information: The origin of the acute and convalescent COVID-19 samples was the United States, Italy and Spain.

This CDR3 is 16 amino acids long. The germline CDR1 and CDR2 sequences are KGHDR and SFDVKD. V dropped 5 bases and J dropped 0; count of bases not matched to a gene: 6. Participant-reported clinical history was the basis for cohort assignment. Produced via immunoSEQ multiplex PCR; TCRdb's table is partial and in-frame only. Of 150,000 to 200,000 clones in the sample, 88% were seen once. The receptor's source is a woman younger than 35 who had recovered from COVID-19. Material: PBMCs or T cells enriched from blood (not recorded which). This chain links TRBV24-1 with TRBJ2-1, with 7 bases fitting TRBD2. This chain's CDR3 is CATSAPGGSSYNEQFF. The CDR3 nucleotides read TGTGCCACCAGTGCACCGGGCGGGAGCTCCTACAATGAGCAGTTCTTC.